This entry features one T cell receptor beta chain sequence. Profiling relied on immunoSEQ multiplex PCR, and the TCRdb table lists in-frame clones only, not all of them. The sample yields tens of thousands of clones, roughly 50% seen once. The data were taken from a study of cytotoxic CD8 clonotypes in ibrutinib-treated CLL. Across the whole study: Collecting the response samples happened after a median 12 months of treatment, with a range of 6 to 36.

Looked up from germline, CDR1 is SGHTA and CDR2 is FQGTGA. The length of the CDR3 is 13 residues. With 0 bases removed from V and 2 bases from J, the gap between germline ends came to 4 bases. This material consisted of PBMCs, taken before ibrutinib treatment. The V call is TRBV7-3, the J call TRBJ1-1; D not certain. This TCR was recovered from a human donor with chronic lymphocytic leukemia. The CDR3 DNA reads TGTGCCAGCAGCTTAACAGGTAACACTGAAGCTTTCTTT. Translated: CASSLTGNTEAFF.